This T cell receptor (beta chain) was obtained from a study of T-cell reconstitution after alpha-beta-depleted transplantation in children. Trimming stripped 2 bases from V and 4 bases from J, with 9 bases between. This CDR3 has 15 residues. Germline lookup yields CDR1 SGHTA and CDR2 FQGNSA. There are many counts of this clonotype. Unique molecular identifiers featured in how the TCRbeta library was prepared. TCRdb itself ran the PCR reads through MiXCR, one entry per CDR3 protein. The sample holds around 87,000 distinct CDR3 sequences, roughly 8.3% seen once. This clonotype originated in a human donor who donated a stem cell graft to a child with congenital amegakaryocytic thrombocytopenia. V is TRBV7-2 and J is TRBJ1-6; D remains ambiguous. The sequences come from PBMCs from the stem cell graft donor, collected from the stem cell graft. The CDR3 bases are TGTGCCAGCAGCTTATTAGGGATTTATAATTCACCCCTCCACTTT. Its translation is CASSLLGIYNSPLHF.